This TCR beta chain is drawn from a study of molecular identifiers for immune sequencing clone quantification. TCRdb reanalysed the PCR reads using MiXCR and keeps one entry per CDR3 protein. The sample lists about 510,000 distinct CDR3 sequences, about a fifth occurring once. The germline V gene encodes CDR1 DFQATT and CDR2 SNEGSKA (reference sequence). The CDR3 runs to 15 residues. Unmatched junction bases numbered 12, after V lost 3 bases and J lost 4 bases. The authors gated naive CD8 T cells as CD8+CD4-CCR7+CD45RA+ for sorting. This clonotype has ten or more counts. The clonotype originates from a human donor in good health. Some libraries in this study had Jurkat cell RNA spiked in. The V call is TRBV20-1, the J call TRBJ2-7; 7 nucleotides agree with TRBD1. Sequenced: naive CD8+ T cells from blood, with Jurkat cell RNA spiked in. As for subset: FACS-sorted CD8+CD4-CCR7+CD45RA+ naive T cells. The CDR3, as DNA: TGCAGTGCTAGCCATGGCGCCGGGACAGCATACGAGCAGTACTTC. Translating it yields CSASHGAGTAYEQYF.